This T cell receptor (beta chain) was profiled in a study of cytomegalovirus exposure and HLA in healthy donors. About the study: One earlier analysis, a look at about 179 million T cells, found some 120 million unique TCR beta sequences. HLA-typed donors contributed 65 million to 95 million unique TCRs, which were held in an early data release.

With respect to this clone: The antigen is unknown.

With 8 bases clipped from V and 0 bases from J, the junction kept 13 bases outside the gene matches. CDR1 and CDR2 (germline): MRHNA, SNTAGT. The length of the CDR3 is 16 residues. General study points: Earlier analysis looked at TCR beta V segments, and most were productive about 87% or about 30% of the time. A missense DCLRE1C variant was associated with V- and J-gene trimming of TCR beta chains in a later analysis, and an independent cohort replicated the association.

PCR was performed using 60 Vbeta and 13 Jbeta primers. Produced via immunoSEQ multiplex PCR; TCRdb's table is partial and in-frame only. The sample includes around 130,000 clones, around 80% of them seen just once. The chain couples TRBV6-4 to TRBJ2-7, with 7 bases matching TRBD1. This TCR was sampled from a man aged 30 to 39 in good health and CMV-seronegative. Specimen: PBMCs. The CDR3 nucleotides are TGTGCCAGCCCATACCTTGGACAGGTAAACTCCTACGAGCAGTACTTC. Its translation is CASPYLGQVNSYEQYF.